The 28 T cell receptor beta chains reported below all come from one sample, sequenced in a study of blood T cell repertoires in COVID-19. The data were produced by immunoSEQ multiplex PCR, yet TCRdb's version contains in-frame clones alone and is incomplete. The data hold about 64,000 clones, with about nine tenths observed a single time. Sequencing was performed on peripheral blood. Source of these receptors: a woman older than 75 with active COVID-19.

This chain uses TRBV27 with TRBJ2-7, with D unresolved. The germline gives CDR1 MNHEY, CDR2 SMNVEV (reference sequence). The V gene lost 2 bases and the J gene lost 2 bases, with 13 bases spanning the gap. The CDR3 runs 15 residues. The DNA for the CDR3 is TGTGCCAGCAGTTTAAGCGCGATATCCACCTACGAGCAGTACTTC. Encoded protein: CASSLSAISTYEQYF.

The chain uses TRBV24-1 and TRBJ2-3; 8 nucleotides line up with TRBD2. Trimming removed 12 bases from V and 3 bases from J; junction bases left unmatched: 10. The CDR3 extends over 14 amino acids. Germline loops: CDR1 KGHDR, CDR2 SFDVKD. CDR3 DNA: TGTGCCGCGGGGGGAGGGGGTGCGACAGATACGCAGTATTTT. It specifies CAAGGGGATDTQYF.

J is TRBJ2-1 and V is TRBV19; 9 nucleotides agree with TRBD2. This CDR3 comprises 15 residues. V was pared by 3 bases and J by 1 base, with 1 base of the junction left unmatched. CDR1 LNHDA and CDR2 SQIVND come from the germline V gene (reference sequence). This chain's CDR3 is CASSMAGGSYNEQFF. For the CDR3, the DNA is TGTGCCAGTAGTATGGCGGGGGGGTCCTACAATGAGCAGTTCTTC. Using reference TRBV19 and TRBJ2-1 for the parts outside the CDR3, the full variable domain is DGGITQSPKYLFRKEGQNVTLSCEQNLNHDAMYWYRQDPGQGLRLIYYSQIVNDFQKGDIAEGYSVSREKKESFPLTVTSAQKNPTAFYLCASSMAGGSYNEQFFGPGTRLTVL.

This chain connects TRBV5-4 to TRBJ2-3, with D unresolved. CDR3 length: 12 amino acids. The germline V gene encodes CDR1 SGHNT and CDR2 YYREEE (reference sequence). Between the trimmed V and J ends, which lost 0 bases and 9 bases, there was a span of 8 bases. CDR3 residues: CASSLVPGTQYF. In nucleotides, the CDR3 is TGTGCCAGCAGCTTGGTCCCAGGCACGCAGTATTTT.

This chain joins TRBV4-2 and TRBJ2-3, with unresolved D. CDR3 length equals 15 residues. In germline, CDR1 is LGHNA, CDR2 YNFKEQ. V lost 0 bases and J 3 bases, leaving 10 bases between the germline ends. The CDR3 sequence: CASSQEWPRTDTQYF. CDR3 coding DNA: TGTGCCAGCAGCCAAGAGTGGCCTAGAACAGATACGCAGTATTTT.

The chain has TRBV5-1 and TRBJ2-3; perhaps TRBD1 as D (7 bases). The V gene's germline CDR1 is SGHRS and CDR2 YFSETQ. Trimming removed 4 bases at V and 4 bases at J, with 16 bases between. The CDR3 is made up of 15 amino acids. The CDR3 loop is CASSLGGGEADTQYF. The CDR3 DNA reads as TGCGCCAGCAGCCTTGGAGGGGGCGAGGCAGATACGCAGTATTTT.

This rearrangement joins TRBV2 to TRBJ2-5; 7 bases match TRBD2. Trimming removed 6 bases from V and 4 bases from J; junction bases left unmatched: 14. The length of the CDR3 is 16 residues. The germline V gene encodes CDR1 SNHLY and CDR2 FYNNEI. The CDR3 bases are TGTGCCAGCAGCGGGACCCCCCAGGGAGGGAGAGAGACCCAGTACTTC. Amino acids: CASSGTPQGGRETQYF.

This chain uses TRBV5-5 with TRBJ2-3; 8 positions agree with TRBD2. This CDR3 contains 16 residues. Per the germline V gene, CDR1 is SGHKS and CDR2 is YYEKEE (reference sequence). V lost 4 bases to trimming and J lost 3 bases; unmatched junction nucleotides: 10. The CDR3 nucleotides are TGTGCCAGCAGCATATCCGGGACTAGTGGGACAGATACGCAGTATTTT. This translates into CASSISGTSGTDTQYF.

This sequence joins TRBV5-6 and TRBJ2-7, with D possibly matching TRBD1 (6 bases). V lost 4 bases and J 5 bases, leaving 22 bases between the germline ends. Germline assignment: CDR1 SGHDT and CDR2 YYEEEE. The CDR3 spans 16 residues. The CDR3 region is CASSEYGQSSIDEQYF. CDR3 sequence (DNA): TGTGCCAGCAGCGAGTACGGACAGAGCTCTATTGACGAGCAGTACTTC.

The chain uses TRBV5-1 and TRBJ2-2; 7 bases fit TRBD1. Germline CDR1 reads SGHRS; CDR2 reads YFSETQ. This CDR3 is built from 15 residues. Trimming cost V 4 bases and J 2 bases; bases outside gene matches: 5. The CDR3 bases are TGCGCCAGCAGCCCCGGACAGGCAAACACCGGGGAGCTGTTTTTT. Translated, it gives CASSPGQANTGELFF.

The chain recombines TRBV5-1 with TRBJ2-1, with 7 positions matching TRBD2. CDR1 is SGHRS, CDR2 YFSETQ, per germline. The V segment lost 5 bases and the J segment 5 bases; nucleotides outside the gene matches: 7. The CDR3 extends over 14 amino acids. The CDR3 here is CASRLMAGDNEQFF. CDR3 coding DNA: TGCGCCAGCAGGCTAATGGCGGGGGACAATGAGCAGTTCTTC. Complete variable domain (other parts from reference TRBV5-1 and TRBJ2-1): KAGVTQTPRYLIKTRGQQVTLSCSPISGHRSVSWYQQTPGQGLQFLFEYFSETQRNKGNFPGRFSGRQFSNSRSEMNVSTLELGDSALYLCASRLMAGDNEQFFGPGTRLTVL.

The rearrangement joins TRBV12-3 or TRBV12-4 to TRBJ2-5; D is perhaps TRBD1 (6 bases). This CDR3 spans 13 amino acids. With 6 bases removed from V and 5 bases from J, the gap between germline ends came to 13 bases. CDR3: CASRQGLRETQYF. CDR3 coding DNA: TGTGCCAGCAGGCAGGGGTTACGGGAGACCCAGTACTTC.

The V call is TRBV10-1, the J call TRBJ2-2; the D is unclear. This CDR3 comprises 14 residues. Germline V gene data show CDR1 as WNHNN and CDR2 as SYGVQD (reference sequence). V lost 4 bases to trimming and J lost 5 bases, with 11 bases between them. CDR3 nucleotide sequence: TGCGCCAGCAGTGGGGCAAGAAAAACCGGGGAGCTGTTTTTT. Its protein is CASSGARKTGELFF.

CDR3 amino acids: CASSLLAGGEADTQYF. CDR3 bases: TGCGCCAGCAGCTTGCTAGCGGGGGGCGAGGCAGATACGCAGTATTTT. The chain recombines TRBV5-1 with TRBJ2-3; 11 positions agree with TRBD2. Looked up from germline, CDR1 is SGHRS and CDR2 is YFSETQ. The J segment lost 4 bases and the V segment lost 1 base, leaving 5 bases of the junction unmatched. The CDR3 totals 16 residues.

The chain couples TRBV11-2 to TRBJ2-5; possibly TRBD2 for D (6 bases). The CDR3 totals 16 residues. Between the trimmed V and J ends, which lost 1 base and 1 base, there was a span of 13 bases. Germline V CDR1 and CDR2: SGHAT, FQNNGV. CDR3 protein: CASSLVGGISQETQYF. In DNA form, the CDR3 reads TGTGCCAGCAGCTTAGTTGGGGGGATAAGCCAAGAGACCCAGTACTTC. The whole variable domain, remainder taken from reference TRBV11-2 and TRBJ2-5, is EAGVAQSPRYKIIEKRQSVAFWCNPISGHATLYWYQQILGQGPKLLIQFQNNGVVDDSQLPKDRFSAERLKGVDSTLKIQPAKLEDSAVYLCASSLVGGISQETQYFGPGTRLLVL.

The chain recombines TRBV2 with TRBJ2-5; 15 bases are a match to TRBD2. The V and J ends lost 6 bases and 4 bases, in that order; junction bases with no gene match: 9. CDR1 is SNHLY and CDR2 is FYNNEI in the germline V gene. This CDR3 is built from 17 residues. The CDR3, as DNA: TGTGCCAGCAGCGCGGGGACTAGCGGGGGGAATCGAGAGACCCAGTACTTC. Translating it yields CASSAGTSGGNRETQYF.

The gene calls are TRBV10-1 and TRBJ1-6; D is possibly TRBD1 (5 bases). Germline V gene data show CDR1 as WNHNN and CDR2 as SYGVQD (reference sequence). The CDR3 sequence is 15 residues long. Trimming stripped 10 bases from V and 5 bases from J, with 18 bases between. As DNA, the CDR3 is TGCGCCACCAAGGCCGTGGGGCTGAATAATTCACCCCTCCACTTT. This encodes CATKAVGLNNSPLHF.

This clone was counted a single time. The J gene is TRBJ2-2, the V gene TRBV7-2; 8 positions agree with TRBD1. CDR3 length: 16 residues. Germline-derived CDR1 and CDR2 are SGHTA and FQGNSA. V was clipped by 0 bases and J by 6 bases; unmatched bases: 6. The CDR3 sequence is CASSLAARGRSGELFF. The CDR3 DNA reads as TGTGCCAGCAGCTTAGCGGCCAGGGGGCGATCCGGGGAGCTGTTTTTT.

The chain couples TRBV5-1 to TRBJ2-7; TRBD2 aligns across 9 bases. CDR1 and CDR2 (germline): SGHRS, YFSETQ. The V and J ends lost 5 bases and 2 bases, in that order; junction bases with no gene match: 8. This CDR3 comprises 15 residues. CDR3 sequence (DNA): TGCGCCAGCAGGAGTAGGGGACTAGCAGCCTACGAGCAGTACTTC. It specifies CASRSRGLAAYEQYF.

The chain combines TRBV2 with TRBJ2-2; TRBD1 agrees at 9 bases. V was pared by 7 bases and J by 3 bases, with 6 bases of the junction left unmatched. The germline gives CDR1 SNHLY, CDR2 FYNNEI. The CDR3 extends over 15 amino acids. In DNA form, the CDR3 reads TGTGCCAGCAAAAACAGGGGGCGCGACACCGGGGAGCTGTTTTTT. Its protein product is CASKNRGRDTGELFF.

J is TRBJ1-5 and V is TRBV6-5; D ambiguous. CDR3 length: 15 residues. The germline V and J ends were trimmed by 6 bases and 0 bases, with 12 bases remaining between them. CDR1 and CDR2 from the germline V gene are MNHEY and SVGAGI. CDR3 sequence (DNA): TGTGCCAGCAGACTAACGCCCCATAGCAATCAGCCCCAGCATTTT. It encodes CASRLTPHSNQPQHF.

This clone has just a few counts. J is TRBJ1-2 and V is TRBV7-2; 7 nucleotides match TRBD1. V lost 4 bases to trimming and J lost 2 bases; unmatched junction nucleotides: 7. Germline V gene data show CDR1 as SGHTA and CDR2 as FQGNSA. This CDR3 is built from 15 residues. CDR3 DNA sequence: TGTGCCAGCAGCTCCGTCACGACAGGGAACTATGGCTACACCTTC. This gives the protein CASSSVTTGNYGYTF.

The chain joins TRBV5-5 to TRBJ2-7; 7 bases are a match to TRBD1. The V segment lost 4 bases and the J segment 2 bases; nucleotides outside the gene matches: 6. Germline V gene data show CDR1 as SGHKS and CDR2 as YYEKEE (reference sequence). This CDR3 region has 14 residues. As DNA, the CDR3 is TGTGCCAGCAGCCCCGGACAGGAAACCTACGAGCAGTACTTC. This encodes CASSPGQETYEQYF. Full variable domain (outside the CDR3, taken from reference TRBV5-5 and TRBJ2-7): DAGVTQSPTHLIKTRGQQVTLRCSPISGHKSVSWYQQVLGQGPQFIFQYYEKEERGRGNFPDRFSARQFPNYSSELNVNALLLGDSALYLCASSPGQETYEQYFGPGTRLTVT.

The V gene is TRBV5-6, the J gene TRBJ2-7, with TRBD1 matching 7 bases. This CDR3 comprises 16 residues. Germline lookup yields CDR1 SGHDT and CDR2 YYEEEE. The V gene end was trimmed by 4 bases and the J gene end by 2 bases; junction bases not matched to a gene: 12. The CDR3 DNA reads as TGTGCCAGCAGCGCTCGAACAGGGGATCGCCCCTACGAGCAGTACTTC. Its protein product is CASSARTGDRPYEQYF.

CDR3 amino acids: CASSYSGGALGDTQYF. CDR3 DNA: TGTGCCAGCAGCTATAGCGGGGGGGCTTTGGGAGATACGCAGTATTTT. The V gene is TRBV7-8, the J gene TRBJ2-3; TRBD2 matches 11 bases. V shed 4 bases, J shed 5 bases, and the junction held 8 bases outside the gene matches. CDR3 length: 16 amino acids. The V gene's germline CDR1 is SGHVS and CDR2 FQNEAQ.

To note about this clone: Other DNA sequences in the same sample also yield this CDR3. This sequence joins TRBV7-2 and TRBJ1-1; tentative D call: TRBD1 (6 bases). Germline CDR1 is SGHTA and CDR2 is FQGNSA. V was shortened by 4 bases and J by 1 base, with 13 bases between the two germline ends. This CDR3 contains 15 residues. CDR3 nucleotides: TGTGCCAGCAGCTCATTAGGGGGGGGGAACACTGAAGCTTTCTTT. It encodes CASSSLGGGNTEAFF.

V and J are TRBV5-4 and TRBJ2-7; 7 bases line up with TRBD1. From germline, CDR1 is SGHNT and CDR2 YYREEE (reference sequence). V lost 4 bases, J lost 5 bases, and 9 bases stayed unmatched. The CDR3 is 14 amino acids. CDR3 bases: TGTGCCAGCAGCCCGGACAGGTTCCCCCACGAGCAGTACTTC. Translating gives CASSPDRFPHEQYF.

The chain joins TRBV3-1 (or the pseudogene TRBV3-2) to TRBJ2-3; 9 bases agree with TRBD1. The length of the CDR3 is 15 residues. The V and J ends lost 7 bases and 11 bases, in that order; junction bases with no gene match: 16. The germline V gene has CDR1 LGHDT and CDR2 YNNKEL (reference sequence). CDR3 DNA: TGTGCCAGCACTCAACCCGCCGGGACAGGGTCTAAGCAGTATTTT. Its protein is CASTQPAGTGSKQYF.